The 15 T cell receptor beta chains below come from one sample, sequenced in a study of blood T cell repertoires in COVID-19. Sequenced by immunoSEQ multiplex PCR; TCRdb stores in-frame clones only, minus some. In the table there are approximately 240,000 clones, about 80% of which are singletons. The sequenced sample consisted of peripheral blood. These TCRs come from a woman aged 60-75 years with acute or convalescent COVID-19.

The chain links TRBV21-1 to TRBJ2-2; the table's D call TRBD2 went unverified against the DNA. TRBV21-1 corresponds to a pseudogene. This CDR3 is built from 23 residues. Here the CDR3 DNA reads TGTGCCAGCAGCAAAAGTACCAGGAGGCGACGGCGGGCAAGGCGAACGAACACCGGGGAGCTGTTTTTT. It codes for CASSKSTRRRRRARRTNTGELFF.

The rearrangement joins TRBV7-2 to TRBJ1-1; D might be TRBD1 (5 bases). Trimming took 3 bases from V and 7 from J, leaving 15 bases between them. Germline lookup yields CDR1 SGHTA and CDR2 FQGNSA. The CDR3 runs 14 residues. The CDR3 coding sequence is TGTGCCAGCAGCTTGTTCCAGGGTAACCGTGAAGCTTTCTTT. It codes for CASSLFQGNREAFF.

This chain links TRBV28 with TRBJ2-5; 8 bases agree with TRBD2. This CDR3 spans 15 amino acids. Per germline, CDR1 MDHEN and CDR2 SYDVKM. V trimming: 4 bases; J trimming: 5 bases; junction bases outside the gene matches: 9. CDR3 residues: CASSSLSAGGETQYF. CDR3 in DNA: TGTGCCAGCAGTTCCCTGAGCGCGGGGGGCGAGACCCAGTACTTC.

The V and J genes are TRBV6-6 and TRBJ1-1; no definite D call. Germline V gene sequence: CDR1 MNHNY, CDR2 SVGAGI (reference sequence). The CDR3 is 11 residues long. Trimming took 4 bases from V and 4 from J, leaving 4 bases between them. In nucleotides, the CDR3 is TGTGCCAGCAGTTCCGTCACTGAAGCTTTCTTT. This codes for CASSSVTEAFF.

This clone was observed once. This chain joins TRBV12-3 or TRBV12-4 and TRBJ2-7; 8 nucleotides line up with TRBD1. The ends lost 6 bases at V and 5 bases at J; junction bases unmatched: 6. This CDR3 has 13 residues. The CDR3 sequence is CASSFQGANEQYF. CDR3 in DNA: TGTGCCAGCAGCTTTCAGGGGGCGAACGAGCAGTACTTC.

The chain combines TRBV4-2 with TRBJ1-1; possibly TRBD1 for D (6 bases). The CDR3 consists of 15 residues. The V gene lost 3 bases and the J gene lost 8 bases, with 19 bases spanning the gap. Germline V gives CDR1 LGHNA, CDR2 YNFKEQ. The chain's CDR3 is CASSQKSRQAGEAFF. The CDR3 coding sequence is TGTGCCAGCAGCCAGAAAAGTCGACAGGCAGGGGAAGCTTTCTTT.

V usage is TRBV2 and J usage is TRBJ1-2; 12 nucleotides match TRBD1. There are 16 residues in the CDR3. Germline-derived CDR1 and CDR2 are SNHLY and FYNNEI. The ends lost 5 bases at V and 9 bases at J; junction bases unmatched: 13. CDR3 in DNA: TGTGCCAGCAGTCAAAGTCCGGGACAGGGGGCAAGAAGCTACACCTTC. Translating gives CASSQSPGQGARSYTF. The complete variable domain, with remaining parts taken from reference TRBV2 and TRBJ1-2, reads EPEVTQTPSHQVTQMGQEVILRCVPISNHLYFYWYRQILGQKVEFLVSFYNNEISEKSEIFDDQFSVERPDGSNFTLKIRSTKLEDSAMYFCASSQSPGQGARSYTFGSGTRLTVV.

The CDR3 region is CASSIRRGTDLYGYTF. CDR3 DNA sequence: TGTGCCAGTAGTATTAGGCGCGGGACGGATCTCTATGGCTACACCTTC. V is TRBV19 and J is TRBJ1-2; TRBD1 might be the D (5 bases). Germline CDR1 reads LNHDA; CDR2 reads SQIVND (reference sequence). The CDR3 is 16 amino acids. V lost 3 bases, J lost 4 bases, and 18 bases lay in between.

The chain uses TRBV11-2 and TRBJ1-6; no firm D call. The V end lost 5 bases, the J end lost 8 bases, and 10 bases lay between the germline ends. The germline V gene encodes CDR1 SGHAT and CDR2 FQNNGV. The CDR3 covers 13 residues. The CDR3 loop is CASSPRGYSPLHF. CDR3 nucleotide sequence: TGTGCCAGCAGCCCTAGAGGTTATTCACCCCTCCACTTT.

The chain carries TRBV9 and TRBJ1-2; no firm D call. The V gene lost 3 bases and the J gene lost 6 bases, with 12 bases spanning the gap. Per the germline V gene, CDR1 is SGDLS and CDR2 is YYNGEE. The CDR3 loop spans 13 amino acids. The CDR3 DNA is TGTGCCAGCAGCGCGGCGCCGGGAGATGGCTACACCTTC. Translation: CASSAAPGDGYTF.

The J gene is TRBJ1-2, the V gene TRBV14; a weak D match, TRBD1 (6 bases). The length of the CDR3 is 14 residues. Germline CDR1 reads SGHDN; CDR2 reads FVKESK. Trimming left V 5 bases short and J 4 bases short, with 14 bases between. Here the CDR3 reads CASSTGHPAYGYTF. Written as DNA, the CDR3 is TGTGCCAGCAGCACGGGACACCCAGCCTATGGCTACACCTTC.

The rearrangement uses TRBV28 and TRBJ1-2, with 8 positions matching TRBD1. Germline CDR1 MDHEN, CDR2 SYDVKM. This CDR3 comprises 14 residues. V trimming: 6 bases; J trimming: 6 bases; junction bases outside the gene matches: 9. As DNA, the CDR3 is TGTGCCAGCAGCCTAAAGACAGGGGTCCATGGCTACACCTTC. Translating gives CASSLKTGVHGYTF.

The V gene is TRBV30, the J gene TRBJ1-3, with 10 nucleotides matching TRBD1. V was pared by 2 bases and J by 8 bases, with 6 bases of the junction left unmatched. The germline V gene encodes CDR1 GTSNPN and CDR2 SVGIG (reference sequence). There are 14 residues in the CDR3. The chain's CDR3 is CAWSTGQGTDTIYF. In DNA form, the CDR3 reads TGTGCCTGGAGTACGGGACAGGGGACGGACACCATATATTTT.

The rearrangement uses TRBV4-1 and TRBJ2-3; 14 bases are shared with TRBD2. Trimming cost V 4 bases and J 2 bases; bases outside gene matches: 5. The CDR3 sequence is 17 residues long. Germline V gives CDR1 MGHRA, CDR2 YSYEKL. DNA of the CDR3: TGCGCCAGCAGCCGCGGGACTAGCGGGGGTGCCACAGATACGCAGTATTTT. Protein product: CASSRGTSGGATDTQYF.

The gene calls are TRBV3-1 (or the pseudogene TRBV3-2) and TRBJ2-2, with a possible D match to TRBD2 (6 bases). The germline gives CDR1 LGHDT, CDR2 YNNKEL (reference sequence). Trimming shortened V by 5 bases and J by 1 base, and 11 bases separated the two germline ends. This CDR3 is 15 amino acids long. The CDR3 DNA follows: TGTGCCAGCAGCTACGGGACTCAGAACACCGGGGAGCTGTTTTTT. The encoded protein is CASSYGTQNTGELFF.